One and the same sample provided the 14 T cell receptor beta chains below, sequenced in a study of OX40 agonist ivuxolimab in advanced cancers. Assay: immunoSEQ multiplex PCR; the TCRdb copy retains only in-frame clones and omits some. The top ten clones hold 5% to 6.5% of a sample with more than 55,000 clones, approximately 80% of them seen once. Here the sequenced sample was CD4+ or CD8+ T cells sorted from blood, taken in a trial of the OX40 agonist ivuxolimab. The receptors come from an adult with an advanced solid tumor such as melanoma, head and neck, liver or kidney cancer.

The chain employs TRBV13 and TRBJ2-2; 11 bases line up with TRBD2. The V segment lost 7 bases and the J segment 8 bases; nucleotides outside the gene matches: 15. The CDR3 runs 17 residues. Germline V gene data show CDR1 as PRHDT and CDR2 as FYEKMQ (reference sequence). CDR3 nucleotide sequence: TGTGCCAGCAACCAAAAGGGCCTAGCGGGAGGAAGGGGGGAGCTGTTTTTT. It codes for CASNQKGLAGGRGELFF. Full variable domain (missing parts from reference TRBV13 and TRBJ2-2): AAGVIQSPRHLIKEKRETATLKCYPIPRHDTVYWYQQGPGQDPQFLISFYEKMQSDKGSIPDRFSAQQFSDYHSELNMSSLELGDSALYFCASNQKGLAGGRGELFFGEGSRLTVL.

The chain is built from TRBV5-5 and TRBJ2-7, with TRBD1 identical over 7 bases. CDR3 length: 13 amino acids. With V trimmed by 1 base and J by 2 bases, 0 bases remained unmatched. Germline lookup yields CDR1 SGHKS and CDR2 YYEKEE (reference sequence). CDR3: CASSLQGAYEQYF. The CDR3 DNA sequence: TGTGCCAGCAGCTTGCAGGGGGCCTACGAGCAGTACTTC.

This clone has a single count. The chain links TRBV9 to TRBJ1-1; D is unresolved. The CDR3 sequence is 14 residues long. Deletions cut 4 bases from V and 1 base from J, with 11 bases between. CDR1 SGDLS and CDR2 YYNGEE come from the germline V gene. CDR3 loop: CASSPHMENTEAFF. CDR3 DNA: TGTGCCAGCAGCCCCCATATGGAGAACACTGAAGCTTTCTTT.

J is TRBJ1-3 and V is TRBV28; D possibly corresponds to TRBD1 (5 bases). The CDR3 has 16 amino acids. V was clipped by 5 bases and J by 0 bases, with 14 bases between them. Germline assignment: CDR1 MDHEN and CDR2 SYDVKM. DNA of the CDR3: TGTGCCAGCAGTCCCCCTCACGGGACCTCTGGAAACACCATATATTTT. It is translated as CASSPPHGTSGNTIYF.

V is TRBV7-3 and J is TRBJ2-7, with 10 bases identical to TRBD1. The germline V gene encodes CDR1 SGHTA and CDR2 FQGTGA. V shed 4 bases and J 4 bases; nucleotides not matched to a gene: 7. The CDR3 is made up of 15 amino acids. CDR3 sequence (DNA): TGTGCCAGCAGCTCCGGGACAGGGGACGGGTACGAGCAGTACTTC. Residues: CASSSGTGDGYEQYF.

The chain couples TRBV18 to TRBJ1-5; perhaps TRBD1 as D (5 bases). This CDR3 comprises 15 residues. Germline V CDR1 and CDR2: KGHSH, LQKENI. Between the trimmed V and J ends, which lost 0 bases and 8 bases, there was a span of 14 bases. The CDR3 spells CASSPPGQEFKPQHF. The CDR3 coding sequence is TGTGCCAGCTCACCACCGGGGCAGGAGTTTAAGCCCCAGCATTTT.

This clone was observed a few times. V and J are TRBV18 and TRBJ1-5; D is undetermined. The CDR3 loop spans 13 amino acids. V was trimmed by 3 bases and J by 9 bases, leaving 12 bases between them. Germline V gives CDR1 KGHSH, CDR2 LQKENI. The CDR3 sequence: CASSPAAVGPQHF. Written as DNA, the CDR3 is TGTGCCAGCTCACCGGCAGCCGTAGGGCCCCAGCATTTT.

The CDR3 DNA sequence: TGCAGCGTTGGACAGGGGGGGAACTATGGCTACACCTTC. It encodes CSVGQGGNYGYTF. V and J are TRBV29-1 and TRBJ1-2, with 9 bases lining up with TRBD1. Looked up from germline, CDR1 is SQVTM and CDR2 is ANQGSEA. CDR3 size: 13 residues. The ends lost 4 bases at V and 2 bases at J; junction bases unmatched: 2.

This chain uses TRBV30 with TRBJ2-5, with a tentative D call TRBD1 (5 bases). Trimming took 4 bases from V and 4 from J, leaving 10 bases between them. Germline CDR1 reads GTSNPN; CDR2 reads SVGIG (reference sequence). The CDR3 runs 12 residues. The DNA for the CDR3 is TGTGCCTGGAATTGGGGCGGAGAGACCCAGTACTTC. This gives the protein CAWNWGGETQYF.

This chain uses TRBV2 with TRBJ2-7; D gene ambiguous. V was trimmed by 7 bases and J by 0 bases, leaving 13 bases between them. The CDR3 runs 14 residues. Per germline, CDR1 SNHLY and CDR2 FYNNEI. The CDR3 sequence is CASTDEWSSYEQYF. Here the CDR3 DNA reads TGTGCCAGCACCGACGAGTGGAGCTCCTACGAGCAGTACTTC.

The rearrangement joins TRBV6-6 to TRBJ2-7, with a weak D call TRBD1 (6 bases). Germline CDR1 MNHNY, CDR2 SVGAGI (reference sequence). CDR3 length: 13 residues. The V gene lost 6 bases and the J gene lost 2 bases, with 11 bases spanning the gap. The CDR3 region has the DNA TGTGCCAGCAGGACCCCAGGGGCCTACGAGCAGTACTTC. It yields the protein CASRTPGAYEQYF.

This chain connects TRBV25-1 to TRBJ1-6; no clear D gene. This CDR3 is built from 13 residues. The germline CDR1 and CDR2 sequences are MGHDK and SYGVNS. Trimming left V 10 bases short and J 0 bases short, with 7 bases between. This CDR3 reads CATTSSYNSPLHF. The CDR3 DNA reads TGTGCCACTACCAGCTCCTATAATTCACCCCTCCACTTT.

The chain is built from TRBV5-1 and TRBJ1-1, with D perhaps TRBD1 (5 bases). The CDR3 length is 13 residues. Per the germline V gene, CDR1 is SGHRS and CDR2 is YFSETQ. Trimming removed 2 bases at V and 3 bases at J, with 8 bases between. CDR3 bases: TGCGCCAGCAGCTTCGGGGGAGACACTGAAGCTTTCTTT. It translates to CASSFGGDTEAFF. Filled out from reference TRBV5-1 and TRBJ1-1, the complete variable domain reads KAGVTQTPRYLIKTRGQQVTLSCSPISGHRSVSWYQQTPGQGLQFLFEYFSETQRNKGNFPGRFSGRQFSNSRSEMNVSTLELGDSALYLCASSFGGDTEAFFGQGTRLTVV.

The chain links TRBV27 to TRBJ1-6; maybe TRBD1 (6 bases). CDR1 is MNHEY, CDR2 SMNVEV, per germline (reference sequence). The ends were cut back, 5 bases at V and 13 bases at J, with 24 bases in the middle. This CDR3 has 16 amino acids. The CDR3 sequence: CASSTQGIKGKSPLHF. The CDR3 DNA reads as TGTGCCAGCAGTACTCAGGGGATTAAAGGGAAGTCGCCCCTCCACTTT.